Presented here are 27 T cell receptor beta chains from one specimen sequenced in a study of CD8 T cells in ankylosing spondylitis. MiXCR was run by TCRdb on the 5' RACE reads, yielding one entry per CDR3 protein. The sample holds some 140,000 distinct CDR3 sequences, just under 7.5% seen once. The sequenced sample was blood, either unsorted or a sorted T cell fraction (not recorded which). These receptors all come from a female donor with ankylosing spondylitis or in good health (not recorded which).

Points on this clonotype: A read error is possible here, since a much larger clone lies one base away. The chain uses TRBV10-3 and TRBJ1-2, with 7 bases matching TRBD1. The CDR3 covers 12 residues. Germline CDR1 and CDR2: ENHRY and SYGVKD. Trimming cost V 2 bases and J 13 bases; bases outside gene matches: 7. CDR3 protein: CAISEPGTVGTF. In DNA form, the CDR3 reads TGTGCCATCAGTGAGCCCGGGACAGTCGGCACCTTC.

The sample holds many counts of this clonotype. J is TRBJ2-2 and V is TRBV5-1, with TRBD2 identical over 11 bases. CDR1 SGHRS and CDR2 YFSETQ come from the germline V gene. V lost 4 bases and J lost 4; bases outside the gene matches: 12. This CDR3 is built from 18 residues. For the CDR3, the DNA is TGCGCCAGCAGCGTAAACCCTCCGGGACTAGCGGCCACCGGGGAGCTGTTTTTT. It codes for CASSVNPPGLAATGELFF.

This clonotype was recorded many times. The chain joins TRBV25-1 to TRBJ1-1; D is unresolved. Deletions cut 3 bases from V and 6 bases from J, with 17 bases between. Germline CDR1 reads MGHDK; CDR2 reads SYGVNS. The length of the CDR3 is 15 residues. The CDR3 bases are TGTGCCAGCAGTGACGGCCCCATCCGGCGCGCTGAAGCTTTCTTT. This codes for CASSDGPIRRAEAFF.

This clonotype came up many times. The chain uses TRBV10-3 and TRBJ1-3; no reliable D call. CDR1 and CDR2 from the germline V gene are ENHRY and SYGVKD. The CDR3 sequence is 13 residues long. The ends were cut back, 4 bases at V and 0 bases at J, with 4 bases in the middle. CDR3: CAISANSGNTIYF. The CDR3 DNA is TGTGCCATCAGTGCCAACTCTGGAAACACCATATATTTT.

There are a few counts of this clonotype. The chain uses TRBV12-2 and TRBJ1-6; the table calls TRBD1, which could not be checked here. TRBV12-2 is a listed pseudogene. The CDR3 covers 16 residues. The CDR3 here is CASRFFRGPYNSPLHF. The CDR3 region has the DNA TGTGCAAGTCGCTTCTTCAGGGGTCCCTATAATTCACCCCTCCACTTT.

This clonotype was found many times. The chain is built from TRBV7-6 and TRBJ1-1; D is ambiguous. Trimming cost V 1 base and J 7 bases, with 7 bases left between them. Germline-derived CDR1 and CDR2 are SGHVS and FNYEAQ. CDR3 length equals 12 residues. The CDR3 region is CASSLGRSEAFF. CDR3 nucleotides: TGTGCCAGCAGCTTAGGGAGGAGTGAAGCTTTCTTT.

In this sample, this clonotype turned up many times. This chain links TRBV19 with TRBJ1-1, with a tentative D call TRBD1 (5 bases). The CDR3 totals 13 residues. Trimming shortened V by 4 bases and J by 4 bases, and 10 bases separated the two germline ends. Germline CDR1 LNHDA, CDR2 SQIVND (reference sequence). The CDR3 DNA sequence: TGTGCCAGTAGTACAGGGACCCGCACTGAAGCTTTCTTT. Translating it yields CASSTGTRTEAFF.

The V and J genes are TRBV7-2 and TRBJ1-5; unclear D gene. V shed 0 bases and J shed 0 bases, with 15 bases lying between them. CDR1 and CDR2 (germline): SGHTA, FQGNSA. The CDR3 loop spans 18 amino acids. The CDR3 DNA is TGTGCCAGCAGCTTAGCGGTGGGGTCCTCTTATAGCAATCAGCCCCAGCATTTT. This codes for CASSLAVGSSYSNQPQHF.

This clonotype appeared many times. The CDR3 region has the DNA TGTGCCATCAGTGAGTCGCGGACAGGGCAAGAGACCCAGTACTTC. This codes for CAISESRTGQETQYF. J is TRBJ2-5 and V is TRBV10-3; the match to TRBD1 covers 8 bases. V lost 0 bases, J lost 2 bases, and 2 bases stayed unmatched. Looked up from germline, CDR1 is ENHRY and CDR2 is SYGVKD. The CDR3 runs 15 residues.

In this sample, this clonotype turned up many times. The chain has TRBV7-8 and TRBJ2-7, with 8 nucleotides matching TRBD2. This CDR3 comprises 17 residues. Germline V gives CDR1 SGHVS, CDR2 FQNEAQ. V lost 7 bases, J lost 2 bases, and 16 bases stayed unmatched. The CDR3: CASTAIVRLARTYEQYF. The CDR3 region has the DNA TGTGCCAGCACCGCGATCGTGAGACTAGCGAGAACCTACGAGCAGTACTTC.

This clonotype was seen ten or more times. This chain links TRBV9 with TRBJ2-1, with 7 bases that match TRBD1. The CDR3 sequence is 16 residues long. The V gene end was trimmed by 3 bases and the J gene end by 4 bases; junction bases not matched to a gene: 10. Germline V gene lookup returns CDR1 SGDLS and CDR2 YYNGEE. The CDR3 region is CASSDGPGQLYNEQFF. Here the CDR3 DNA reads TGTGCCAGCAGCGATGGTCCGGGACAGCTATACAATGAGCAGTTCTTC.

The table lists this clonotype with many counts. The chain joins TRBV29-1 to TRBJ1-2, with 8 bases identical to TRBD1. Germline V lookup: CDR1 SQVTM, CDR2 ANQGSEA. CDR3 length equals 14 residues. The V gene end was trimmed by 3 bases and the J gene end by 0 bases; junction bases not matched to a gene: 3. The CDR3 coding sequence is TGCAGCGTTGATGGACAGGGAGCTAACTATGGCTACACCTTC. Protein sequence: CSVDGQGANYGYTF.

In its sample, this clonotype was seen many times. The chain couples TRBV29-1 to TRBJ2-3; TRBD2 agrees at 11 bases. Unmatched junction bases numbered 7, after V lost 6 bases and J lost 5 bases. CDR3 size: 14 residues. The germline V gene encodes CDR1 SQVTM and CDR2 ANQGSEA. The chain's CDR3 is CSVPTSGAGDTQYF. The CDR3 region has the DNA TGCAGCGTCCCGACTAGCGGGGCTGGAGATACGCAGTATTTT.

This clonotype was detected many times. V gene TRBV9 combines with J gene TRBJ2-7, with no clear D. This CDR3 contains 15 residues. V was shortened by 0 bases and J by 0 bases, with 10 bases between the two germline ends. Looked up from germline, CDR1 is SGDLS and CDR2 is YYNGEE. Here the CDR3 DNA reads TGTGCCAGCAGCGTAGGAGCGCAACTCTCCTACGAGCAGTACTTC. It yields the protein CASSVGAQLSYEQYF.

At least ten counts were recorded for this clonotype. V and J are TRBV6-1 and TRBJ2-5; TRBD2 aligns across 10 bases. The V gene end was trimmed by 10 bases and the J gene end by 4 bases; junction bases not matched to a gene: 6. The CDR3 loop spans 13 amino acids. Per the germline V gene, CDR1 is MNHNS and CDR2 is SASEGT. The CDR3 loop is CATLLAGVETQYF. CDR3 bases: TGTGCCACCCTTCTAGCGGGGGTAGAGACCCAGTACTTC.

At least ten counts were recorded for this clonotype. This sequence joins TRBV6-2 or TRBV6-3 and TRBJ1-1; D gene ambiguous. Deletions cut 5 bases from V and 0 bases from J, with 13 bases between. The CDR3 has 15 residues. Germline loops: CDR1 MNHEY, CDR2 SVGEGT. The CDR3 bases are TGTGCCAGCAGTCCTACGGGAGGGATGAACACTGAAGCTTTCTTT. Its protein is CASSPTGGMNTEAFF.

This clonotype was detected ten times or more. The chain combines TRBV5-1 with TRBJ1-1; a possible D gene is TRBD1 (6 bases). CDR3 size: 15 residues. V was shortened by 4 bases and J by 1 base, with 14 bases between the two germline ends. From germline, CDR1 is SGHRS and CDR2 YFSETQ. The DNA for the CDR3 is TGCGCCAGCAGCCTCTCCGGGACACCGAACACTGAAGCTTTCTTT. Protein product: CASSLSGTPNTEAFF.

The gene calls are TRBV20-1 and TRBJ2-7; 13 bases line up with TRBD2. The CDR3 has 16 residues. The V segment lost 6 bases and the J segment 0 bases; nucleotides outside the gene matches: 8. Germline V gene sequence: CDR1 DFQATT, CDR2 SNEGSKA (reference sequence). For the CDR3, the DNA is TGCAGTGCCCCGGGACTAGCGGGGATCACCTCCTACGAGCAGTACTTC. As protein: CSAPGLAGITSYEQYF.

This clonotype showed up many times. The gene calls are TRBV29-1 and TRBJ2-1; D perhaps matches TRBD1 (5 bases). Germline V gene lookup returns CDR1 SQVTM and CDR2 ANQGSEA. The CDR3 spans 13 residues. Trimming removed 1 base from V and 15 bases from J, with 19 bases in between. The CDR3 reads CSVEGSVVGAGFF. CDR3 coding DNA: TGCAGCGTTGAAGGGTCGGTGGTTGGGGCTGGGTTCTTC.

V and J are TRBV19 and TRBJ2-2; no reliable D call. The CDR3 totals 14 residues. V lost 4 bases and J 0 bases, leaving 6 bases between the germline ends. Germline V gene sequence: CDR1 LNHDA, CDR2 SQIVND (reference sequence). The CDR3 reads CASSSPANTGELFF. The DNA of the CDR3 is TGTGCCAGTAGTAGTCCGGCGAACACCGGGGAGCTGTTTTTT.

This clonotype was picked up many times. This chain joins TRBV5-1 and TRBJ1-4; D remains unclear. The CDR3 consists of 14 residues. The germline V gene has CDR1 SGHRS and CDR2 YFSETQ. V lost 1 base and J lost 7, with 11 bases in between. CDR3 bases: TGCGCCAGCAGCTTGAGGGAGAGCAGTGAAAAACTGTTTTTT. This translates into CASSLRESSEKLFF. Supplemented by reference TRBV5-1 and TRBJ1-4, the full variable domain reads KAGVTQTPRYLIKTRGQQVTLSCSPISGHRSVSWYQQTPGQGLQFLFEYFSETQRNKGNFPGRFSGRQFSNSRSEMNVSTLELGDSALYLCASSLRESSEKLFFGSGTQLSVL.

This clonotype was seen repeatedly, ten times or more. The chain carries TRBV27 and TRBJ1-5, with TRBD1 matching 7 bases. Germline V gene sequence: CDR1 MNHEY, CDR2 SMNVEV (reference sequence). This CDR3 has 14 amino acids. With 5 bases clipped from V and 4 bases from J, the junction kept 5 bases outside the gene matches. The chain's CDR3 is CASSPQQGNQPQHF. The CDR3 coding sequence is TGTGCCAGCAGTCCCCAACAGGGGAATCAGCCCCAGCATTTT.

This clonotype showed up many times. This chain links TRBV4-1 with TRBJ1-6; 8 nucleotides agree with TRBD1. Trimming at V came to 0 bases and at J to 7 bases, leaving 2 bases not matched to a gene. CDR1 MGHRA and CDR2 YSYEKL come from the germline V gene. The CDR3 runs to 15 residues. This CDR3 is CASSQEAGGNSPLHF. The CDR3 DNA sequence: TGCGCCAGCAGCCAAGAGGCAGGGGGCAATTCACCCCTCCACTTT.

This clonotype has ten or more counts. The chain has TRBV20-1 and TRBJ2-7; 12 nucleotides agree with TRBD1. The V segment lost 5 bases and the J segment 1 base; nucleotides outside the gene matches: 6. CDR1 is DFQATT and CDR2 is SNEGSKA in the germline V gene (reference sequence). This CDR3 has 15 residues. The chain's CDR3 is CSADGTGGASYEQYF. The CDR3 DNA reads TGCAGTGCTGACGGGACAGGGGGCGCGTCCTACGAGCAGTACTTC.

This clonotype was counted many times. The chain couples TRBV7-6 to TRBJ2-3, with 7 bases that match TRBD1. Per the germline V gene, CDR1 is SGHVS and CDR2 is FNYEAQ. The CDR3 extends over 17 amino acids. Trimming removed 6 bases from V and 1 base from J; junction bases left unmatched: 13. CDR3 loop: CASSPRGHRVGTDTQYF. In DNA, the CDR3 is TGTGCCAGCAGTCCTAGGGGGCACAGGGTGGGCACAGATACGCAGTATTTT.

The table lists this clonotype with many counts. The chain couples TRBV9 to TRBJ1-3; D not resolved. This CDR3 region has 14 residues. Between the trimmed V and J ends, which lost 2 bases and 2 bases, there was a span of 8 bases. CDR1 and CDR2 from the germline V gene are SGDLS and YYNGEE. CDR3 loop: CASSVGSTGNTIYF. CDR3 nucleotide sequence: TGTGCCAGCAGCGTGGGCAGCACTGGAAACACCATATATTTT.

This clonotype was counted at least ten times. This rearrangement joins TRBV20-1 to TRBJ2-7; TRBD1 matches at 9 bases. Germline V gene sequence: CDR1 DFQATT, CDR2 SNEGSKA (reference sequence). The V and J ends lost 0 bases and 5 bases, in that order; junction bases with no gene match: 5. This CDR3 is 14 amino acids long. CDR3 bases: TGCAGTGCTAGAGAAACAGGGGGCTTAGACGAGCAGTACTTC. Protein sequence: CSARETGGLDEQYF.